This T cell receptor beta chain was recovered during a study of human T cells and chemical hapten exposure. Whole-study context: Small discrepancies in pooled library volume mainly accounted for the varying TCR yields per sample.

As the library was built, unique molecular identifiers were attached to individual cDNA molecules. Per the study methods: There were a median of approximately 88,000 TCRs per sample, with a range from roughly 20,000 to 750,000. TCRdb called the 5' RACE reads again in MiXCR, with one record for every CDR3 protein. What appears here as the V and J calls and clone size reflects TCRdb's work, not the paper's. The sample carries about 110,000 distinct CDR3 sequences, approximately 19% recorded once. Regarding the study as a whole: TCRs exceeding 1 in 1000 frequency stayed unchanged with DPC sensitization.

This clonotype showed up just a few times. Its antigen remains unidentified. Someone pulled total RNA out of unfractionated whole blood. The CDR3 is 18 amino acids. Unmatched junction bases numbered 17, after V lost 1 base and J lost 8 bases. Germline V gives CDR1 SGHVS, CDR2 FQNEAQ. The sequence was collected from a human donor in good health. The chain links TRBV7-8 to TRBJ2-4; TRBD1 matches at 7 bases. The CDR3 sequence is CASSLEISGQAIRHIQYF. The CDR3 DNA reads as TGTGCCAGCAGCTTAGAAATATCCGGACAGGCCATAAGGCACATTCAGTACTTC.